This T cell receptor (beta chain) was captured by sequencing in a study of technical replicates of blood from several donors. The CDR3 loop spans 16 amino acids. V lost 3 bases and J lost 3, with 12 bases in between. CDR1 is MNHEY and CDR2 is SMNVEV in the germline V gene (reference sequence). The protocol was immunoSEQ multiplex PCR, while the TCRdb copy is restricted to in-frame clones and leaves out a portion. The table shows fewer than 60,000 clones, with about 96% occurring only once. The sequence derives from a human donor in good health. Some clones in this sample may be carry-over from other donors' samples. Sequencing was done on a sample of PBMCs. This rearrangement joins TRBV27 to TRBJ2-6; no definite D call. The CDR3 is CASSFTLGGGANVLTF. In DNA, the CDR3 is TGTGCCAGCAGTTTCACTCTCGGTGGTGGGGCCAACGTCCTGACTTTC.